One and the same sample provided the 21 T cell receptor beta chains below, sequenced in a study of blood T cell repertoires in COVID-19. Libraries were prepared by immunoSEQ multiplex PCR; TCRdb keeps only in-frame clonotypes and omits some of them. Of tens of thousands of clones in the sample, over 80% were seen once. Sequencing was done on a sample of peripheral blood. These receptors were obtained from a young man with COVID-19, enrolled during active disease.

This clone was counted a single time. This chain joins TRBV6-5 and TRBJ1-2; 7 bases agree with TRBD1. This CDR3 is 15 amino acids long. The trim removed 6 bases at V and 6 bases at J, leaving 13 bases unmatched. Germline assignment: CDR1 MNHEY and CDR2 SVGAGI. The CDR3 here is CASRSRLTGVHGYTF. Written as DNA, the CDR3 is TGTGCCAGCAGATCAAGATTAACAGGGGTACATGGCTACACCTTC.

The chain carries TRBV19 and TRBJ1-1; 7 bases match TRBD1. Germline V lookup: CDR1 LNHDA, CDR2 SQIVND (reference sequence). Trimming at V came to 9 bases and at J to 5 bases, leaving 9 bases not matched to a gene. This CDR3 region has 13 residues. CDR3 sequence: CASQGGKRTEAFF. The CDR3 bases are TGTGCCAGCCAGGGGGGAAAACGGACTGAAGCTTTCTTT. The full variable domain, completed using reference TRBV19 and TRBJ1-1, is DGGITQSPKYLFRKEGQNVTLSCEQNLNHDAMYWYRQDPGQGLRLIYYSQIVNDFQKGDIAEGYSVSREKKESFPLTVTSAQKNPTAFYLCASQGGKRTEAFFGQGTRLTVV.

The chain uses TRBV9 and TRBJ2-7, with 8 bases fitting TRBD1. V dropped 3 bases and J dropped 2; count of bases not matched to a gene: 10. CDR1 is SGDLS, CDR2 YYNGEE, per germline. The CDR3 runs to 16 residues. CDR3 in amino acids: CASSAPPRTGTYEQYF. The CDR3 DNA is TGTGCCAGCAGCGCCCCCCCCCGGACAGGGACCTACGAGCAGTACTTC.

This sequence joins TRBV5-4 and TRBJ2-1, with TRBD2 identical over 9 bases. There are 13 residues in the CDR3. After removal of 2 bases from V and 10 bases from J, the junction contained 4 bases not matched to a gene. In germline, CDR1 is SGHNT, CDR2 YYREEE (reference sequence). CDR3 nucleotide sequence: TGTGCCAGCAGCTTTCTGCGGGAGGGGGAGCAGTTCTTC. Translation: CASSFLREGEQFF.

This clone was observed a single time. The rearrangement links TRBV10-2 to TRBJ2-1; TRBD1 matches at 7 bases. The CDR3 extends over 15 amino acids. Trimming took 6 bases from V and 0 from J; bases not matched to a gene: 5. Germline values: CDR1 WSHSY, CDR2 SAAADI. The CDR3 DNA sequence: TGCGCCAGCAGGGAGGCAGGGGGCTCCTACAATGAGCAGTTCTTC. Encoded protein: CASREAGGSYNEQFF.

This rearrangement joins TRBV5-5 to TRBJ2-1, with 8 bases lining up with TRBD1. Trimming cost V 4 bases and J 7 bases; bases outside gene matches: 10. The CDR3 is 15 amino acids. Germline V gene data show CDR1 as SGHKS and CDR2 as YYEKEE (reference sequence). As DNA, the CDR3 is TGTGCCAGCAGCCCTGTGGGGCAGGGGGCAAATGAGCAGTTCTTC. Protein product: CASSPVGQGANEQFF.

CDR3 DNA: TGTGCCAGCTCCCGCCGGGCTGAAGCTTTCTTT. It yields the protein CASSRRAEAFF. The V gene is TRBV18, the J gene TRBJ1-1; D unclear. V was trimmed by 6 bases and J by 6 bases, leaving 8 bases between them. Germline loops: CDR1 KGHSH, CDR2 LQKENI. This CDR3 is 11 amino acids long.

The chain is built from TRBV3-1 (or the pseudogene TRBV3-2) and TRBJ2-7; D gene ambiguous. This CDR3 has 14 amino acids. Trimming removed 1 base from V and 5 bases from J, with 12 bases in between. In germline, CDR1 is LGHDT, CDR2 YNNKEL (reference sequence). The CDR3 sequence: CASSQGPARNEQYF. CDR3 bases: TGTGCCAGCAGCCAAGGTCCCGCCAGGAACGAGCAGTACTTC.

V usage is TRBV27 and J usage is TRBJ2-2; TRBD2 agrees at 7 bases. The CDR3 runs to 13 residues. CDR1 and CDR2 from the germline V gene are MNHEY and SMNVEV (reference sequence). With V trimmed by 7 bases and J by 5 bases, 4 bases remained unmatched. CDR3 bases: TGTGCCAGCACCACTAGCGAAACCGGGGAGCTGTTTTTT. This gives the protein CASTTSETGELFF.

V is TRBV12-5 and J is TRBJ2-1; 8 bases line up with TRBD1. The CDR3 is 12 amino acids. V lost 6 bases to trimming and J lost 5 bases; unmatched junction nucleotides: 0. Germline CDR1 is LGHNT and CDR2 is FRNRAP. Written as DNA, the CDR3 is TGTGCTAGTGGGGACAGGGACAATGAGCAGTTCTTC. Its protein is CASGDRDNEQFF.

The rearrangement links TRBV4-2 to TRBJ2-4; D is undetermined. CDR1 is LGHNA and CDR2 is YNFKEQ in the germline V gene. The CDR3 runs 16 residues. V was cut by 1 base and J by 0 bases, with 10 bases left in between. The CDR3 is CASSQVIWPAKNIQYF. In nucleotides, the CDR3 is TGTGCCAGCAGCCAAGTAATATGGCCAGCCAAAAACATTCAGTACTTC.

This clone occurred a few times. The CDR3 sequence: CASSPGQTYGYTF. CDR3 sequence (DNA): TGTGCCAGCAGCCCGGGACAGACCTATGGCTACACCTTC. V gene TRBV5-6 combines with J gene TRBJ1-2; 7 bases align to TRBD1. Germline lookup yields CDR1 SGHDT and CDR2 YYEEEE. There are 13 residues in the CDR3. V trimming: 4 bases; J trimming: 4 bases; junction bases outside the gene matches: 4.

In its sample, this clone was seen once. The rearrangement uses TRBV11-2 and TRBJ1-3; 9 bases align to TRBD1. Germline CDR1 is SGHAT and CDR2 is FQNNGV. The CDR3 sequence is 19 residues long. With V trimmed by 1 base and J by 0 bases, 10 bases remained unmatched. The CDR3: CASSLAPGTGPSSGNTIYF. The CDR3 coding sequence is TGTGCCAGCAGCTTAGCCCCCGGGACAGGGCCTTCCTCTGGAAACACCATATATTTT.

This clone has a handful of counts. The chain joins TRBV11-2 to TRBJ2-2, with 8 bases matching TRBD2. V shed 0 bases, J shed 8 bases, and the junction held 8 bases outside the gene matches. In germline, CDR1 is SGHAT, CDR2 FQNNGV. The CDR3 extends over 16 amino acids. CDR3 sequence: CASSLDTGGRWGELFF. CDR3 nucleotides: TGTGCCAGCAGCTTAGATACGGGAGGGAGATGGGGGGAGCTGTTTTTT.

This clone was recorded only once. The chain joins TRBV30 to TRBJ2-1, with TRBD2 matching 10 bases. Losses at the gene ends were 0 bases for V and 9 bases for J; bases not matched to a gene: 11. The CDR3 has 16 residues. From germline, CDR1 is GTSNPN and CDR2 SVGIG (reference sequence). CDR3 coding DNA: TGTGCCTGGAGTGTACTAGCGGGACCGGCAGGGAGTGAGCAGTTCTTC. This codes for CAWSVLAGPAGSEQFF.

The chain carries TRBV3-1 (or the pseudogene TRBV3-2) and TRBJ1-4; D is unclear. The CDR3 covers 18 residues. Trimming stripped 1 base from V and 4 bases from J, with 19 bases between. Germline CDR1 and CDR2: LGHDT and YNNKEL (reference sequence). The CDR3 nucleotides are TGTGCCAGCAGCCAAGGTGGACGGAAAGAGGGTGGTAATGAAAAACTGTTTTTT. It specifies CASSQGGRKEGGNEKLFF.

The V and J genes are TRBV7-3 and TRBJ1-2; 10 bases are shared with TRBD1. This CDR3 contains 15 residues. The J segment lost 7 bases and the V segment lost 5 bases, leaving 10 bases of the junction unmatched. CDR1 is SGHTA and CDR2 is FQGTGA in the germline V gene. The CDR3 region has the DNA TGTGCCAGCAGCCTCGCCGGGACAGGGGATTCTGGCTACACCTTC. Encoded protein: CASSLAGTGDSGYTF.

The chain employs TRBV29-1 and TRBJ1-1; possibly TRBD1 for D (6 bases). The V and J ends lost 6 bases and 0 bases respectively, with 11 bases between them. The CDR3 runs to 13 residues. Per the germline V gene, CDR1 is SQVTM and CDR2 is ANQGSEA. CDR3 residues: CSVQGNMNTEAFF. The CDR3 nucleotides read TGCAGCGTGCAGGGGAACATGAACACTGAAGCTTTCTTT. The full variable domain, rest sourced from reference TRBV29-1 and TRBJ1-1, is SAVISQKPSRDICQRGTSLTIQCQVDSQVTMMFWYRQQPGQSLTLIATANQGSEATYESGFVIDKFPISRPNLTFSTLTVSNMSPEDSSIYLCSVQGNMNTEAFFGQGTRLTVV.

Only a few counts were recorded for this clone. This chain joins TRBV19 and TRBJ1-5; the match to TRBD1 covers 8 bases. Unmatched junction bases numbered 7, after V lost 11 bases and J lost 4 bases. The CDR3 runs to 13 residues. Per the germline V gene, CDR1 is LNHDA and CDR2 is SQIVND (reference sequence). The CDR3 is CASTGQGNQPQHF. Here the CDR3 DNA reads TGTGCCTCTACCGGACAGGGAAATCAGCCCCAGCATTTT.

The chain couples TRBV7-6 to TRBJ2-3, with 11 bases that match TRBD2. From germline, CDR1 is SGHVS and CDR2 FNYEAQ. This CDR3 contains 19 residues. The junction had 12 bases not matched to a gene; V was cut back by 1 base and J by 3 bases. CDR3 nucleotide sequence: TGTGCCAGCAGCTTAGTCCCCCCCAGACTAGCGGGATTGACAGATACGCAGTATTTT. Amino acid sequence: CASSLVPPRLAGLTDTQYF.

Notes on this clone: Other nucleotide sequences from this sample produce the same CDR3. This chain uses TRBV6-6 with TRBJ2-5, with TRBD2 as a possible D gene (6 bases). The ends were cut back, 6 bases at V and 2 bases at J, with 10 bases in the middle. Germline assignment: CDR1 MNHNY and CDR2 SVGAGI (reference sequence). The CDR3 contains 13 residues. The CDR3 region has the DNA TGTGCCAGCAGGCGGGACTTACAAGAGACCCAGTACTTC. As protein: CASRRDLQETQYF.